The 17 T cell receptor beta chains given below trace back to one sample, sequenced in a study of cytomegalovirus exposure and HLA in healthy donors. Primers for the PCR totalled 60 Vbeta and 13 Jbeta. Sequencing used immunoSEQ multiplex PCR; TCRdb keeps in-frame clones, though not all of them. This table holds 150,000 or so clones, roughly 75% found once. Sequencing was performed on PBMCs. These receptors were taken from a man aged 40-55 years in good health and CMV-seronegative.

In this sample, this clone turned up once. J is TRBJ1-2 and V is TRBV15, with D maybe TRBD1 (5 bases). CDR3 size: 15 residues. Between the trimmed V and J ends, which lost 1 base and 3 bases, there was a span of 12 bases. CDR1 and CDR2 from the germline V gene are LNHNV and YYDKDF (reference sequence). The CDR3 reads CATSRGFGGDYGYTF. CDR3 DNA: TGTGCCACCAGCAGAGGATTCGGGGGGGACTATGGCTACACCTTC. Complete variable domain (other parts from reference TRBV15 and TRBJ1-2): DAMVIQNPRYQVTQFGKPVTLSCSQTLNHNVMYWYQQKSSQAPKLLFHYYDKDFNNEADTPDNFQSRRPNTSFCFLDIRSPGLGDTAMYLCATSRGFGGDYGYTFGSGTRLTVV.

CDR3 sequence: CASSLLPSDEQFF. The CDR3 bases are TGTGCCAGCAGCTTACTCCCCAGCGATGAGCAGTTCTTC. This rearrangement joins TRBV7-7 to TRBJ2-1; D unresolved. CDR1 SSHAT and CDR2 FNYEAQ come from the germline V gene (reference sequence). This CDR3 is built from 13 residues. V was clipped by 2 bases and J by 8 bases, with 10 bases between them.

This sequence joins TRBV7-9 and TRBJ1-4; 9 bases agree with TRBD1. After removal of 4 bases from V and 4 bases from J, the junction contained 10 bases not matched to a gene. Germline-derived CDR1 and CDR2 are SEHNR and FQNEAQ (reference sequence). The CDR3 length is 17 residues. CDR3 amino acids: CASSYPTGGVGNEKLFF. The CDR3 DNA reads as TGTGCCAGCAGCTACCCTACAGGGGGCGTTGGTAATGAAAAACTGTTTTTT.

The chain combines TRBV5-1 with TRBJ2-3, with a weak D call TRBD2 (6 bases). Germline V gene data show CDR1 as SGHRS and CDR2 as YFSETQ. The CDR3 runs 16 residues. Trimming shortened V by 4 bases and J by 2 bases, and 17 bases separated the two germline ends. DNA for the CDR3: TGCGCCAGCAGCCAAGAATGGGACTTTTCCACAGATACGCAGTATTTT. It codes for CASSQEWDFSTDTQYF.

The chain is built from TRBV10-3 and TRBJ2-7; D is possibly TRBD1 (6 bases). Germline-derived CDR1 and CDR2 are ENHRY and SYGVKD. V was clipped by 2 bases and J by 6 bases, with 26 bases between them. This CDR3 has 18 amino acids. CDR3 protein: CAISEPLTGFNPFGEQYF. DNA of the CDR3: TGTGCCATCAGTGAGCCCCTTACAGGGTTTAATCCCTTTGGCGAGCAGTACTTC.

This clone was counted a single time. The chain carries TRBV5-5 and TRBJ2-2; unclear D gene. The germline V and J ends were trimmed by 2 bases and 9 bases, with 8 bases remaining between them. The CDR3 is 12 residues long. Germline CDR1 reads SGHKS; CDR2 reads YYEKEE (reference sequence). The CDR3 DNA reads TGTGCCAGCAGCTTCGAAGAGAGGGAGCTGTTTTTT. Its translation: CASSFEERELFF. The full variable domain, with the rest looked up from reference TRBV5-5 and TRBJ2-2, is DAGVTQSPTHLIKTRGQQVTLRCSPISGHKSVSWYQQVLGQGPQFIFQYYEKEERGRGNFPDRFSARQFPNYSSELNVNALLLGDSALYLCASSFEERELFFGEGSRLTVL.

The V and J genes are TRBV5-1 and TRBJ1-1; tentatively, D is TRBD1 (6 bases). Germline lookup yields CDR1 SGHRS and CDR2 YFSETQ. The CDR3 totals 15 residues. Trimming stripped 4 bases from V and 0 bases from J, with 13 bases between. The CDR3 sequence is CASSPLGHLNTEAFF. Here the CDR3 DNA reads TGCGCCAGCAGCCCCCTGGGACACCTGAACACTGAAGCTTTCTTT.

The chain is built from TRBV11-2 and TRBJ2-3; 7 bases match TRBD1. Germline CDR1 and CDR2: SGHAT and FQNNGV. The CDR3 length is 12 residues. Losses at the gene ends were 5 bases for V and 6 bases for J; bases not matched to a gene: 2. Written as DNA, the CDR3 is TGTGCCAGCAGCCCGGACAGGGATACGCAGTATTTT. The encoded protein is CASSPDRDTQYF.

The chain combines TRBV2 with TRBJ1-2, with a weak D call TRBD1 (6 bases). CDR1 is SNHLY and CDR2 is FYNNEI in the germline V gene. V gave up 7 bases and J gave up 6 bases, with 12 bases separating them. This CDR3 region has 12 residues. CDR3 amino acids: CASKGEGDGYTF. As DNA, the CDR3 is TGTGCCAGCAAGGGGGAAGGGGATGGCTACACCTTC.

V is TRBV19 and J is TRBJ1-2; no reliable D call. The germline V gene has CDR1 LNHDA and CDR2 SQIVND (reference sequence). V was shortened by 7 bases and J by 4 bases, with 13 bases between the two germline ends. This CDR3 comprises 13 residues. The CDR3 region is CASKIPGLYGYTF. CDR3 DNA sequence: TGTGCCAGTAAGATTCCAGGACTCTATGGCTACACCTTC.

This chain joins TRBV7-3 and TRBJ1-1; perhaps TRBD1 as D (5 bases). The V end lost 7 bases, the J end lost 5 bases, and 17 bases lay between the germline ends. This CDR3 has 14 amino acids. Germline V lookup: CDR1 SGHTA, CDR2 FQGTGA. The CDR3 bases are TGTGCCAGCACTCCAGGGTCGGGTAGTACTGAAGCTTTCTTT. Protein product: CASTPGSGSTEAFF.

This clone has just one count. The chain recombines TRBV5-1 with TRBJ2-7; 14 bases fit TRBD2. The J segment lost 5 bases and the V segment lost 4 bases, leaving 2 bases of the junction unmatched. CDR1 SGHRS and CDR2 YFSETQ come from the germline V gene. The CDR3 runs to 14 residues. The CDR3 DNA is TGCGCCAGCAGCCTGGGACTAGCGGGGGACGAGCAGTACTTC. It translates to CASSLGLAGDEQYF.

The chain is built from TRBV7-3 and TRBJ1-5, with 8 bases fitting TRBD1. This CDR3 region has 19 residues. V lost 0 bases and J lost 0; bases outside the gene matches: 10. CDR1 is SGHTA and CDR2 is FQGTGA in the germline V gene. CDR3 DNA sequence: TGTGCCAGCAGCTTAACGCTAGGACAGGGATTGACTAGCAATCAGCCCCAGCATTTT. Translation gives CASSLTLGQGLTSNQPQHF.

The chain combines TRBV19 with TRBJ2-3, with TRBD1 identical over 7 bases. Germline CDR1 and CDR2: LNHDA and SQIVND (reference sequence). The CDR3 runs 13 residues. V trimming: 3 bases; J trimming: 6 bases; junction bases outside the gene matches: 3. The CDR3 bases are TGTGCCAGTAGTATCGGCAGGGGGGATACGCAGTATTTT. Protein sequence: CASSIGRGDTQYF.

A word on this clone: Other DNA sequences of this sample code for an identical CDR3. This sequence joins TRBV4-2 and TRBJ2-7; D not resolved. Germline CDR1 is LGHNA and CDR2 is YNFKEQ. CDR3 length: 15 amino acids. V lost 1 base and J 0 bases, leaving 10 bases between the germline ends. CDR3 region: CASSQVWATSYEQYF. In DNA form, the CDR3 reads TGTGCCAGCAGCCAAGTCTGGGCCACCTCCTACGAGCAGTACTTC.

The rearrangement uses TRBV15 and TRBJ1-4; TRBD1 matches 8 bases. The CDR3 is 17 residues long. CDR1 LNHNV and CDR2 YYDKDF come from the germline V gene (reference sequence). J lost 7 bases, V lost 5 bases, and 15 bases had no gene match. The CDR3 protein is CATSGRLWTGFGEKLFF. The CDR3 nucleotides read TGTGCCACCAGCGGCCGACTTTGGACAGGGTTCGGTGAAAAACTGTTTTTT. The whole variable domain, remainder taken from reference TRBV15 and TRBJ1-4, is DAMVIQNPRYQVTQFGKPVTLSCSQTLNHNVMYWYQQKSSQAPKLLFHYYDKDFNNEADTPDNFQSRRPNTSFCFLDIRSPGLGDTAMYLCATSGRLWTGFGEKLFFGSGTQLSVL.

The chain has TRBV28 and TRBJ1-4; 7 bases map to TRBD1. The V gene end was trimmed by 2 bases and the J gene end by 3 bases; junction bases not matched to a gene: 9. Germline CDR1 and CDR2: MDHEN and SYDVKM. CDR3 size: 17 residues. The CDR3: CASSLRAGGFANEKLFF. The CDR3 DNA reads as TGTGCCAGCAGTTTAAGAGCAGGGGGGTTCGCTAATGAAAAACTGTTTTTT.